These 7 T cell receptor beta chains were all obtained from the same sample, sequenced in a study of cytomegalovirus exposure and HLA in healthy donors. In the PCR, 60 Vbeta and 13 Jbeta primers were used. Generated by immunoSEQ multiplex PCR, the TCRdb table keeps only in-frame clones and is missing some. This sample has around 78,000 clones, with over 70% found just once. The sample was PBMCs. Receptor source: a male donor in good health and CMV-seronegative.

V is TRBV29-1 and J is TRBJ2-7, with 11 positions matching TRBD2. The CDR3 has 12 amino acids. Trimming at V came to 7 bases and at J to 4 bases, leaving 3 bases not matched to a gene. Germline values: CDR1 SQVTM, CDR2 ANQGSEA. The CDR3 reads CSGGTSGYEQYF. CDR3 coding DNA: TGCAGCGGGGGGACTAGCGGTTACGAGCAGTACTTC.

This chain links TRBV19 with TRBJ2-7; tentative D call: TRBD1 (6 bases). CDR1 LNHDA and CDR2 SQIVND come from the germline V gene (reference sequence). V was shortened by 3 bases and J by 6 bases, with 21 bases between the two germline ends. There are 16 residues in the CDR3. The DNA for the CDR3 is TGTGCCAGTAGTATTAACTGGGGTCAGGGGCTCGGCGAGCAGTACTTC. Protein: CASSINWGQGLGEQYF.

V is TRBV15 and J is TRBJ2-1, with 10 nucleotides matching TRBD2. J lost 4 bases, V lost 3 bases, and 9 bases had no gene match. CDR3 length: 17 residues. CDR1 is LNHNV and CDR2 is YYDKDF in the germline V gene (reference sequence). The CDR3 loop is CATSSEKAGGRYNEQFF. The CDR3 DNA sequence: TGTGCCACCAGCAGTGAAAAAGCGGGAGGGCGATACAATGAGCAGTTCTTC.

The J gene is TRBJ1-2, the V gene TRBV5-6; 8 bases are a match to TRBD1. The CDR3 is made up of 15 amino acids. The junction had 9 bases not matched to a gene; V was cut back by 0 bases and J by 8 bases. From germline, CDR1 is SGHDT and CDR2 YYEEEE. Written as DNA, the CDR3 is TGTGCCAGCAGCTTGGGGACAGGGAAAGTTGAGGGCTACACCTTC. Protein product: CASSLGTGKVEGYTF. Full variable domain (missing parts from reference TRBV5-6 and TRBJ1-2): DAGVTQSPTHLIKTRGQQVTLRCSPKSGHDTVSWYQQALGQGPQFIFQYYEEEERQRGNFPDRFSGHQFPNYSSELNVNALLLGDSALYLCASSLGTGKVEGYTFGSGTRLTVV.

The V gene is TRBV9, the J gene TRBJ2-3; TRBD1 aligns across 8 bases. This CDR3 is 16 amino acids long. The J segment lost 3 bases and the V segment lost 4 bases, leaving 10 bases of the junction unmatched. Germline values: CDR1 SGDLS, CDR2 YYNGEE. The CDR3, as DNA: TGTGCCAGCAGCAATGGACAGGGCGTGTCAACAGATACGCAGTATTTT. This gives the protein CASSNGQGVSTDTQYF.

This chain joins TRBV5-1 and TRBJ2-1; a weak D match, TRBD1 (5 bases). Germline values: CDR1 SGHRS, CDR2 YFSETQ. V was trimmed by 0 bases and J by 0 bases, leaving 10 bases between them. The CDR3 consists of 16 residues. This CDR3 reads CASSLGGSGSYNEQFF. For the CDR3, the DNA is TGCGCCAGCAGCTTGGGGGGCTCCGGCTCCTACAATGAGCAGTTCTTC.

The J gene is TRBJ2-1, the V gene TRBV5-4; 9 bases fit TRBD2. The CDR3 contains 16 residues. Germline V CDR1 and CDR2: SGHNT, YYREEE (reference sequence). V shed 0 bases and J 9 bases; nucleotides not matched to a gene: 10. In DNA form, the CDR3 reads TGTGCCAGCAGCTTGGTAGGCGGGAGGGCCGTTTTTGAGCAGTTCTTC. This encodes CASSLVGGRAVFEQFF.